The TCR beta chain under discussion was sequenced for a study of identical twins. Only a few counts were recorded for this clonotype. What it binds is unknown. Unmatched junction bases numbered 7, after V lost 3 bases and J lost 7 bases. Germline V gene sequence: CDR1 SGHTA, CDR2 FQGNSA. The CDR3 contains 15 residues. cDNA carried unique molecular identifiers, and a universal primer site was added by template switching. From the 5' RACE reads, TCRdb called clonotypes with MiXCR, one entry per CDR3 protein. The top ten hold 0.75% to 1% of the sample, which has about 660,000 distinct CDR3 sequences, 8.5% to 9% seen once. Broader study findings: The study drew conclusions from cross-sectional statistical analysis, not from following the same donors. There is a chance that invariant MAIT and iNKT cells partially muddied zero-insertion analyses.

This same sample was also part of a study on yellow fever vaccine responses in identical twins.

This chain uses TRBV7-2 with TRBJ2-4; 9 nucleotides line up with TRBD2. Sequencing used PBMCs. The sequence derives from a woman between 18 and 30 years old in good health. The CDR3 spells CASSFAGGRGNIQYF. The CDR3 DNA follows: TGTGCCAGCAGCTTCGCGGGGGGGCGCGGGAACATTCAGTACTTC.